This T cell receptor beta chain was found in a study of T cell changes during pregnancy in multiple sclerosis. Per the germline V gene, CDR1 is KGHSH and CDR2 is LQKENI. Trimming cost V 2 bases and J 0 bases, with 11 bases left between them. The CDR3 covers 16 residues. Sequencing used immunoSEQ multiplex PCR; TCRdb keeps in-frame clones, though not all of them. The table records 90,000 to 100,000 clones, roughly 93% of them present only once. The sequences come from peripheral blood, collected in the first trimester of pregnancy. This TCR was sampled from a female donor with multiple sclerosis, enrolled in a pregnancy study. This chain connects TRBV18 to TRBJ2-4, with D maybe TRBD2 (5 bases). The CDR3 bases are TGTGCCAGCTCACCAGGAACGGGGTTAGCCAAAAACATTCAGTACTTC. It is translated as CASSPGTGLAKNIQYF.